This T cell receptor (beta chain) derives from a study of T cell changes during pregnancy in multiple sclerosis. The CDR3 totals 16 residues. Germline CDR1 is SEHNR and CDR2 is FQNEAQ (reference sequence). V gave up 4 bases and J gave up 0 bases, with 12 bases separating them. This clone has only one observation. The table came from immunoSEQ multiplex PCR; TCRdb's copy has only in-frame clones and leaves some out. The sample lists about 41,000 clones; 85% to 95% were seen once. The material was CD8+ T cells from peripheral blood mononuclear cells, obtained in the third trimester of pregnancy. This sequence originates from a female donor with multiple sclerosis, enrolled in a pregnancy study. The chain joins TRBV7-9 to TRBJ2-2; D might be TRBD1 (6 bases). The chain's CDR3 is CASSSPGVANTGELFF. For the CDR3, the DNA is TGTGCCAGCAGCTCTCCAGGGGTGGCGAACACCGGGGAGCTGTTTTTT.